This entry is about one T cell receptor beta chain. The antigen remains undetermined. Some clones are missing from TCRdb's copy, which holds only in-frame ones; the method was immunoSEQ multiplex PCR. The sample lists several thousand clones; around 83% were seen once. This sample stems from a study of chemoradiotherapy in HPV16-positive cancers. Whole-study results and caveats: Candidate HPV-specific clones and E7-related TCR motifs grew in tumor during treatment.

The TCR was taken from a human donor with HPV-associated anogenital cancer. Sequences were derived from tumor tissue, sampled from a patient who underwent chemoradiotherapy.

CDR3 residues: CASTQGQETQYF. The CDR3 DNA is TGCGCCAGCACTCAGGGGCAAGAGACCCAGTACTTC. J is TRBJ2-5 and V is TRBV5-1, with D possibly being TRBD1 (6 bases). The CDR3 spans 12 residues. Germline lookup yields CDR1 SGHRS and CDR2 YFSETQ. Deletions cut 6 bases from V and 2 bases from J, with 8 bases between.